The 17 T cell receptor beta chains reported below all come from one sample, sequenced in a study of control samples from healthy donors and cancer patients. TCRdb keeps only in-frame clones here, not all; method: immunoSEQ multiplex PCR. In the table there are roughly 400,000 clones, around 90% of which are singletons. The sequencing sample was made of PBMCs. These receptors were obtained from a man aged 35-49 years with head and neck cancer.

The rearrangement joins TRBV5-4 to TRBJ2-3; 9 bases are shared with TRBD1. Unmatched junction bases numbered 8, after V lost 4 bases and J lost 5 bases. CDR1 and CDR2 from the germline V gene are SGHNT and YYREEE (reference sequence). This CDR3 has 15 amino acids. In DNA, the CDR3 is TGTGCCAGCAGCGAAGGACAGGGGCGGTTAGATACGCAGTATTTT. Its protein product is CASSEGQGRLDTQYF.

CDR3: CASSRDRGDTQYF. For the CDR3, the DNA is TGTGCCAGCAGTCGGGACAGGGGAGATACGCAGTATTTT. The chain links TRBV6-4 to TRBJ2-3; 10 bases match TRBD1. V gave up 5 bases and J gave up 5 bases; unmatched junction bases: 1. CDR3 length equals 13 residues. Germline lookup yields CDR1 MRHNA and CDR2 SNTAGT.

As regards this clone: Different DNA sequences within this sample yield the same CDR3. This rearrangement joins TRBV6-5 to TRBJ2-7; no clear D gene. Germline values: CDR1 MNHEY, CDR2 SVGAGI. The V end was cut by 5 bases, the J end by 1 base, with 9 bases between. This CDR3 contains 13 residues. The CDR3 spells CASSSGPSYEQYF. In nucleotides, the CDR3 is TGTGCCAGCAGTAGTGGGCCTTCCTACGAGCAGTACTTC.

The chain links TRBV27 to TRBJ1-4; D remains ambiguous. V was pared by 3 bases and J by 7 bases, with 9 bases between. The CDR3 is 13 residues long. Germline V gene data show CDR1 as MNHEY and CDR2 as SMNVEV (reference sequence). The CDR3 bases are TGTGCCAGCAGTTTTAGGAGGGCTGAAAAACTGTTTTTT. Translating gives CASSFRRAEKLFF.

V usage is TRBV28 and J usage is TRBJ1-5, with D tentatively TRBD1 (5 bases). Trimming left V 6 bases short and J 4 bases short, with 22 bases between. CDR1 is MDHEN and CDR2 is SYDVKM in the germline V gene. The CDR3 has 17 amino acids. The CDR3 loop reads CASSSSGAGRGNQPQHF. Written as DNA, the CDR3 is TGTGCCAGCAGCTCCTCTGGGGCGGGACGAGGGAATCAGCCCCAGCATTTT.

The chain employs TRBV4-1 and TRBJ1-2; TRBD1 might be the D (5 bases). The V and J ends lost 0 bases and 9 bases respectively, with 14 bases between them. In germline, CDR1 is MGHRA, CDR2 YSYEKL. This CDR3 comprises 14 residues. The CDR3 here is CASSQDRLGGRYTF. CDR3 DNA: TGCGCCAGCAGCCAAGATCGTTTGGGGGGACGCTACACCTTC.

The CDR3 DNA reads as TGTGCCAGCAGTTTACCCCCCGGGACAGGGGGGGGCGAGCAGTACTTC. This translates into CASSLPPGTGGGEQYF. The rearrangement joins TRBV28 to TRBJ2-7; 11 bases fit TRBD1. The V and J ends lost 2 bases and 6 bases, in that order; junction bases with no gene match: 9. The CDR3 is 16 amino acids. Germline V gene lookup returns CDR1 MDHEN and CDR2 SYDVKM.

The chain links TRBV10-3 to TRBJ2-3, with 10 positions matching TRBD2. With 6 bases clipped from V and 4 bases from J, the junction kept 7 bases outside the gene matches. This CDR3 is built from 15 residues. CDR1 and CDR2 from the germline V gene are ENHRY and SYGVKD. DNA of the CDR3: TGTGCCATCAGGTGGGAGCGGGAGGGCCCAGATACGCAGTATTTT. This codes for CAIRWEREGPDTQYF.

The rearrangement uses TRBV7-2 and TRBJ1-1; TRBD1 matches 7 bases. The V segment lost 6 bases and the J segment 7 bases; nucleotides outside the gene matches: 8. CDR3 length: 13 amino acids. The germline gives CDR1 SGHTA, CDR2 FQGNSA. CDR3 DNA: TGTGCCAGCAGTTATACGGACAGGAATGAAGCTTTCTTT. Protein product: CASSYTDRNEAFF.

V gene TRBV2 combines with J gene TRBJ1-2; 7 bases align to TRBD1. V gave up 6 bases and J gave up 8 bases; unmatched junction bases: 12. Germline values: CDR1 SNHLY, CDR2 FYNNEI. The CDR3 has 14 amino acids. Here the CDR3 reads CASRGAVRGQGYTF. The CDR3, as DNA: TGTGCCAGCAGGGGCGCGGTGAGGGGGCAAGGCTACACCTTC.

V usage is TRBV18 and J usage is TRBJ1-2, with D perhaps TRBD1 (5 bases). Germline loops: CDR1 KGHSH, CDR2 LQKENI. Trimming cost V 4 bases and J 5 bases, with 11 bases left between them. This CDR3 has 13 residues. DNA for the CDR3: TGTGCCAGCTCACTTGGGGACGGGTATGGCTACACCTTC. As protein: CASSLGDGYGYTF.

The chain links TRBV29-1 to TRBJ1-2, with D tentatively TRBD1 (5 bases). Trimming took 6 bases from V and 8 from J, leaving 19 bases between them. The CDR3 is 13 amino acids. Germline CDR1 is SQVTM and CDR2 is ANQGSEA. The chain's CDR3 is CSVEAGAGEGYTF. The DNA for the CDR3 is TGCAGCGTAGAGGCCGGGGCAGGTGAAGGCTACACCTTC.

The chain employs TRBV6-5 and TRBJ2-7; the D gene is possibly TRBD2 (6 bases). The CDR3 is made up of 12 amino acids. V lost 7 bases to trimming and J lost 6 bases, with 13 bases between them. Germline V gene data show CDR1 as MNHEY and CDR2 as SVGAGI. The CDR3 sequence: CASTRGKGEQYF. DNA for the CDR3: TGTGCCAGCACCCGGGGGAAGGGCGAGCAGTACTTC.

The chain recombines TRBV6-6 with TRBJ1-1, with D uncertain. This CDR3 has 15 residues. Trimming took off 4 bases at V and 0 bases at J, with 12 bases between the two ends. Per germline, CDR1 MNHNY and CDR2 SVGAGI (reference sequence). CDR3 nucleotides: TGTGCCAGCAGTTCCCCCCTCACCTTGAACACTGAAGCTTTCTTT. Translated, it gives CASSSPLTLNTEAFF.

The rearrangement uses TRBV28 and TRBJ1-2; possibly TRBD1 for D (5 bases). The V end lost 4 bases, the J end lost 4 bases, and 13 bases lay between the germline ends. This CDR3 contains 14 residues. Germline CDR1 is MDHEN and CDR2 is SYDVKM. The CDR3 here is CASSSPGTGYGYTF. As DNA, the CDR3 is TGTGCCAGCAGTTCCCCTGGGACCGGCTATGGCTACACCTTC.

Here the CDR3 reads CASRTSSGSIPYEQYF. The CDR3 coding sequence is TGTGCCAGCAGGACATCTAGCGGGAGTATCCCCTACGAGCAGTACTTC. This chain joins TRBV28 and TRBJ2-7, with 10 bases fitting TRBD2. Per germline, CDR1 MDHEN and CDR2 SYDVKM. The CDR3 runs to 16 residues. V shed 6 bases, J shed 2 bases, and the junction held 10 bases outside the gene matches.

In DNA, the CDR3 is TGCGCCAGCAGCCGAGGGACAGACACCCTGAACACCGGGGAGCTGTTTTTT. Protein product: CASSRGTDTLNTGELFF. V usage is TRBV5-1 and J usage is TRBJ2-2; TRBD1 aligns across 7 bases. Germline values: CDR1 SGHRS, CDR2 YFSETQ. Trimming cost V 4 bases and J 1 base; bases outside gene matches: 10. This CDR3 comprises 17 residues.